This T cell receptor beta chain was obtained from a study of control samples from healthy donors and cancer patients. Germline V gives CDR1 SNHLY, CDR2 FYNNEI. The CDR3 extends over 15 amino acids. With 5 bases clipped from V and 16 bases from J, the junction kept 12 bases outside the gene matches. Profiling relied on immunoSEQ multiplex PCR, and the TCRdb table lists in-frame clones only, not all of them. The table has about 230,000 clones, over 75% seen once. The material sequenced was PBMCs. The receptor was derived from a woman aged 55-70 years with lung cancer. The rearrangement joins TRBV2 to TRBJ2-1, with TRBD2 identical over 15 bases. The CDR3 region is CASSSRTSGGASAFF. CDR3 nucleotides: TGTGCCAGCAGTTCAAGGACTAGCGGGGGGGCCAGTGCATTCTTC.